These T cell receptor beta chains were read from a single sample in a study of a mutant IDH1 vaccine in newly diagnosed glioma. TCRdb keeps only in-frame clones here, not all; method: immunoSEQ multiplex PCR. This sample yields about 55,000 clones, of which 80% are seen a single time; approximately 6.2% belongs to the top ten. No antigen has been assigned to these receptors. The sample in question was PBMCs, obtained from a glioma patient whose treatment included an IDH1 peptide vaccine. Receptor source: a man aged 35 to 55 with glioma. CDR3s include the opening cysteine and the closing phenylalanine or tryptophan. Each record gives: V gene, CDR3 length, J gene, D gene, clone size, CDR3 DNA, CDR3 protein. A D gene is named only where the DNA matches it firmly. Clone size is shown for a subset of rows, as once, few, many or a class of expanded clone.

TRBV18,15,TRBJ2-1,-,few,TGTGCCAGCTCACCGACGACAGACTCCTACAATGAGCAGTTCTTC,CASSPTTDSYNEQFF
TRBV4-2,14,TRBJ2-5,-,few,TGTGCCAGCAGCCAAGTCGTGCAGCAAGGGACCCAGTACTTC,CASSQVVQQGTQYF
TRBV2,12,TRBJ1-5,-,-,TGTGCCAGCAGCGCGCAAGGGGGTCCCCAGCATTTT,CASSAQGGPQHF
TRBV5-5,15,TRBJ2-7,-,-,TGTGCCAGCAGCTTGGATAGGGAAAGGGCCTACGAGCAGTACTTC,CASSLDRERAYEQYF
TRBV2,15,TRBJ2-1,TRBD2,-,TGTGCCAGCAGTGATTTGCTTGGGACTAGCGTTGAGCAGTTCTTC,CASSDLLGTSVEQFF
TRBV7-2,16,TRBJ2-1,TRBD2,few,TGTGCCAGCAGCTTAGGGGGGACTAGCAGCCACAATGAGCAGTTCTTC,CASSLGGTSSHNEQFF
TRBV5-4,15,TRBJ1-2,TRBD1,-,TGTGCCAGCAGCCCGGGACAGGGACGCAACTATGGCTACACCTTC,CASSPGQGRNYGYTF
TRBV5-1,12,TRBJ1-2,-,-,TGCGCCAGCACCCGGAGCGGCTATGGCTACACCTTC,CASTRSGYGYTF
TRBV19,15,TRBJ1-4,-,-,TGTGCCAGTAGTAGTTGGACATCTGAAAATGAAAAACTGTTTTTT,CASSSWTSENEKLFF
TRBV5-6,15,TRBJ1-4,TRBD1,-,TGTGCCAGCAGCTTCTCTGACAGGGGAGTCGCAAAACTGTTTTTT,CASSFSDRGVAKLFF
TRBV4-1,14,TRBJ2-7,-,-,TGCGCCAGCAGCCAAGTGGTCGCGTTCGACGAGCAGTACTTC,CASSQVVAFDEQYF
TRBV6-5,12,TRBJ2-7,-,-,TGTGTGGTCGGCAGGGAAATCTACGAGCAGTACTTC,CVVGREIYEQYF
TRBV27,15,TRBJ2-6,-,-,TGTGCCAGCAGGGCCGAGCCCTCTGGGGCCAACGTCCTGACTTTC,CASRAEPSGANVLTF
TRBV4-1,13,TRBJ1-5,-,-,TGCGCCAGCAGCCAATGGGGGAATCAGCCCCAGCATTTT,CASSQWGNQPQHF
TRBV6-5,14,TRBJ1-5,-,-,TGTGCCAGCAGTTATTCTCCAGGGCATCAGCCCCAGCATTTT,CASSYSPGHQPQHF
TRBV7-9,15,TRBJ1-3,-,-,TGTGCCAGCAGCCCGTTCAGTGTTTCCCTAGGAACCATATATTTT,CASSPFSVSLGTIYF
TRBV7-9,15,TRBJ1-1,TRBD1,-,TGTGCCAGCAGCACACGGACAGGGGGGAACACTGAAGCTTTCTTT,CASSTRTGGNTEAFF
TRBV6-1,12,TRBJ1-5,-,-,TGTGCCAGCAGTGAAGTTGGTCAGCCCCAGCATTTT,CASSEVGQPQHF
TRBV5-1,15,TRBJ1-1,-,-,TGCGCCAGCAGCTTGGTGCAGGGGCGGGTCACTGAAGCTTTCTTT,CASSLVQGRVTEAFF
TRBV2,16,TRBJ2-3,TRBD2,-,TGTGCCAGCAGTTCTCCCACTAGCGTAGGCACAGATACGCAGTATTTT,CASSSPTSVGTDTQYF
TRBV25-1,14,TRBJ1-1,TRBD1,-,TGTGCCAGCAGTGGGGACAGGGGCTACACTGAAGCTTTCTTT,CASSGDRGYTEAFF
TRBV19,12,TRBJ1-3,-,once,TGTGCCAGCGGGGTGGGCGGAAACACCATATATTTT,CASGVGGNTIYF
TRBV2,14,TRBJ1-5,TRBD1,-,TGTGCCAGCAGTCGGGACAGGGGTCATCAGCCCCAGCATTTT,CASSRDRGHQPQHF
TRBV30,13,TRBJ1-3,-,-,TGTGCCTGGAGTGTGAAGTCTGGAAACACCATATATTTT,CAWSVKSGNTIYF
TRBV5-1,14,TRBJ2-4,-,-,TGCGCCAGCAGCTTGTCACCTACCAAAAACATTCAGTACTTC,CASSLSPTKNIQYF
TRBV20-1,11,TRBJ1-2,TRBD1,-,TGCAGTGTTCGGGACAGAGATGGCTACACCTTC,CSVRDRDGYTF
TRBV29-1,13,TRBJ1-2,TRBD1,-,TGCAGCGTTGAAGGTCAGGGGGCGAAGGGCTACACCTTC,CSVEGQGAKGYTF
TRBV29-1,15,TRBJ1-3,-,-,TGCAGCGGAGCGGAGGGGGTTGGCTCTGGAAACACCATATATTTT,CSGAEGVGSGNTIYF
TRBV27,14,TRBJ2-5,TRBD2,-,TGTGCCAGCGGACCTAGCGGGTATGGGGAGACCCAGTACTTC,CASGPSGYGETQYF
TRBV5-1,14,TRBJ1-1,-,-,TGCGCCAGCAGCTTGCAGGGTGCGTACACTGAAGCTTTCTTT,CASSLQGAYTEAFF
TRBV5-4,13,TRBJ1-1,-,-,TGTGCCAGCAGCGCGGACAGTTACACTGAAGCTTTCTTT,CASSADSYTEAFF
TRBV19,13,TRBJ2-2,-,few,TGTGCCAGTAGCACGAAGGGGCTCCGGGAGCTGTTTTTT,CASSTKGLRELFF
TRBV29-1,12,TRBJ2-1,-,once,TGCAGCGTTGGTGAATTCGGGAGTGAGCAGTTCTTC,CSVGEFGSEQFF
TRBV27,18,TRBJ1-6,TRBD1,few,TGTGCCAGCAGTTTCAGACAGGGCGTAGGGACCTATAATTCACCCCTCCACTTT,CASSFRQGVGTYNSPLHF
TRBV5-1,14,TRBJ1-2,TRBD1,-,TGCGCCAGCAGCCCGCAGGGGGAACGGGGTGGCTACACCTTC,CASSPQGERGGYTF
TRBV7-6,16,TRBJ1-2,-,-,TGTGCCAGCAGCTTAGCAATAATGGCAGGGGACTATGGCTACACCTTC,CASSLAIMAGDYGYTF
TRBV19,13,TRBJ1-1,-,few,TGTGCCAGTAGGCACAGTTCGAACACTGAAGCTTTCTTT,CASRHSSNTEAFF
TRBV14,13,TRBJ2-7,TRBD1,once,TGTGCCAGCAGCCGGGACAGGGCCCACGAGCAGTACTTC,CASSRDRAHEQYF
TRBV4-1,16,TRBJ1-2,TRBD1,-,TGCGCCAGCAGCCACGTACCGGGACAGAGGGACTATGGCTACACCTTC,CASSHVPGQRDYGYTF
TRBV5-6,17,TRBJ1-4,TRBD1,-,TGTGCCAGCAGCTTGGTGACAGGGGGTCGAACTAATGAAAAACTGTTTTTT,CASSLVTGGRTNEKLFF
TRBV7-9,13,TRBJ1-1,-,few,TGTGCCAGCAGCTACGTAAAGAACACTGAAGCTTTCTTT,CASSYVKNTEAFF
TRBV5-5,15,TRBJ1-5,-,-,TGTGCCAGCAGCTTGGGTTTTGGCAGGGCTCAGCCCCAGCATTTT,CASSLGFGRAQPQHF
TRBV2,14,TRBJ2-7,-,-,TGTGCCAGCAGTCGGGACATTACTAGCTACGAGCAGTACTTC,CASSRDITSYEQYF
TRBV6-1,18,TRBJ2-6,-,once,TGTGCCAGCAGTGAGGGGGGCAGTCTGCGCTCTGGGGCCAACGTCCTGACTTTC,CASSEGGSLRSGANVLTF
TRBV5-1,15,TRBJ1-2,-,-,TGCGCCAGCAGCCCAGGGACACAAAGAGGGTATGGCTACACCTTC,CASSPGTQRGYGYTF
TRBV6-1,16,TRBJ1-4,-,-,TGTGCCAGCAGTGAAGCGCGAGGGGGAACTAATGAAAAACTGTTTTTT,CASSEARGGTNEKLFF
TRBV5-1,16,TRBJ2-7,TRBD2,-,TGCGCCAGCAGCCCAGGCGGGACTAGCGGGCCCTACGAGCAGTACTTC,CASSPGGTSGPYEQYF
TRBV5-6,15,TRBJ2-5,TRBD2,-,TGTGCCAGCAGCCGGACGGGAGGGGGCCAAGAGACCCAGTACTTC,CASSRTGGGQETQYF
TRBV11-2,13,TRBJ1-2,TRBD1,-,TGTGCCAGCAGTCAGACAGGGGACTATGGCTACACCTTC,CASSQTGDYGYTF
TRBV29-1,12,TRBJ2-7,-,once,TGCAGCGTTGAAGATCGGGCTTACGAGCAGTACTTC,CSVEDRAYEQYF
TRBV5-6,16,TRBJ1-4,TRBD1,-,TGTGCCAGCAGCTTGCCACGACAGGGAGTTAATGAAAAACTGTTTTTT,CASSLPRQGVNEKLFF
TRBV11-2,15,TRBJ2-2,TRBD1,-,TGTGCCAGCAGCTTGTGGACAGGGAACACCGGGGAGCTGTTTTTT,CASSLWTGNTGELFF